Sequencing of this T cell receptor (beta chain) was carried out in a study of neurological immune-mediated disorders. MiXCR, applied by TCRdb to the 5' RACE reads, yields one record per CDR3 protein. This table holds tens of thousands of distinct CDR3 sequences, roughly 4.9% found once. Germline trimming cut 5 bases from V and 5 bases from J; bases unmatched to any gene: 12. The germline V gene has CDR1 DFQATT and CDR2 SNEGSKA (reference sequence). The CDR3 totals 15 residues. This clonotype was detected ten times or more. The sequenced sample consisted of PBMCs. The chain is built from TRBV20-1 and TRBJ1-1; 9 bases map to TRBD1. The sequence came from a human donor with multiple sclerosis. The donor label of this sample is uncertain. The CDR3 reads CSAATITGQGTEAFF. CDR3 sequence (DNA): TGCAGTGCTGCCACTATAACGGGACAGGGAACTGAAGCTTTCTTT.